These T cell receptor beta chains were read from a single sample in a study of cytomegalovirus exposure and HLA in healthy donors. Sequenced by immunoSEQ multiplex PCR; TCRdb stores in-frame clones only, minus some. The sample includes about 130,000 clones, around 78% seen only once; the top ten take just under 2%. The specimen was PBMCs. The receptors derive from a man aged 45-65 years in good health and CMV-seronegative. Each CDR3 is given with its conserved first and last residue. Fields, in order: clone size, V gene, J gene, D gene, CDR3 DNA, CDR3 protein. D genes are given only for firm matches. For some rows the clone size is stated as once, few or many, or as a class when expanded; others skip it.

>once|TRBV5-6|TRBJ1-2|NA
TGTGCCAGCAGCTTGGTGTCAGGCGGGCCATATGGCTACACCTTC
CASSLVSGGPYGYTF
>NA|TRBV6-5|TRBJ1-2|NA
TGTGCCAGCAGTGAAACAGGGCTATATGGCTACACCTTC
CASSETGLYGYTF
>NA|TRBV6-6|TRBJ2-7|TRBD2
TGTGCCAGCAGTTACCAGCGGGACTACGAGCAGTACTTC
CASSYQRDYEQYF
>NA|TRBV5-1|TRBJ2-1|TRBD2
TGCGCCAGCAGCCACGCCGCAGCGGGGAGCGGGGTGGATGAGCAGTTCTTC
CASSHAAAGSGVDEQFF
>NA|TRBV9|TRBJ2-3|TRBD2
TGTGCCAGCAGCGTAGACGGGGGGGCCCCCGATACGCAGTATTTT
CASSVDGGAPDTQYF
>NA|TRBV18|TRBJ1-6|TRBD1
TGTGCCAGCTCACCTTCAAACACACAGGGGGCGGATAATTCACCCCTCCACTTT
CASSPSNTQGADNSPLHF
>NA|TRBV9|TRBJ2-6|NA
TGTGCCAGCAGCGTAGGACTCTCTGGGGCCAACGTCCTGACTTTC
CASSVGLSGANVLTF
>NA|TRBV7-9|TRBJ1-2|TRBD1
TGTGCCAGCAGCTTGGAAAACAGGGGAAACTATGGCTACACCTTC
CASSLENRGNYGYTF
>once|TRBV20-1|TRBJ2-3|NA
TGCAGTGCCATTACCGGGATTACGCAGTATTTT
CSAITGITQYF
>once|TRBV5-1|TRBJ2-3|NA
TGCGCCAGCAGCTTTAGCATTAGCACAGATACGCAGTATTTT
CASSFSISTDTQYF
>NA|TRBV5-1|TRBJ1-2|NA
TGCGCCAGCAGCACGGGACAAGTCGGTGGCTACACCTTC
CASSTGQVGGYTF
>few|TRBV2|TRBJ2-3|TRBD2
TGTGCCAGCAGTTTGAGCGGGGGCCTAAGTGCGGATACGCAGTATTTT
CASSLSGGLSADTQYF
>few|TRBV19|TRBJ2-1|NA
TGTGCCAGTAGTATTGGCGGGGTTTACAATGAGCAGTTCTTC
CASSIGGVYNEQFF
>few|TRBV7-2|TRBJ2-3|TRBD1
TGTGCCAGCAGCTTAGACAGGGGCCAGCAGTATTTT
CASSLDRGQQYF
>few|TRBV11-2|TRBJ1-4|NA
TGTGCCAGCAGCTTAGCCCAAACAGGGAAGACTAATGAAAAACTGTTTTTT
CASSLAQTGKTNEKLFF
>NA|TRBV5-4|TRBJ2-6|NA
TGTGCCAGCAGCTTGGACGGGTCTGGGGCCAACGTCCTGACTTTC
CASSLDGSGANVLTF
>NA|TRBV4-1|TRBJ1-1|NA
TGCGCCAGCAGCCAGTCGAGTTATTGGAACACTGAAGCTTTCTTT
CASSQSSYWNTEAFF
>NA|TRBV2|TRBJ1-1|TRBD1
TGTGCCAGCGACAGGGAGAACACTGAAGCTTTCTTT
CASDRENTEAFF
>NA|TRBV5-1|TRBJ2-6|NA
TGCGCCAGCAGCTTCCTCTCTGGGGCCAACGTCCTGACTTTC
CASSFLSGANVLTF
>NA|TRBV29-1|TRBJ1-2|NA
TGCAGCGTTGGAGACCTGGGAGGTGGCTACACCTTC
CSVGDLGGGYTF
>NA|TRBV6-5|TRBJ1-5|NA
TGTGCCAGCAGTTGGGGGGGCAATCAGCCCCAGCATTTT
CASSWGGNQPQHF
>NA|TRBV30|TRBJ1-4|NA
TGTGCCTGGAGAGCTAAGACGCCGGGGAATAAACTGTTTTTT
CAWRAKTPGNKLFF